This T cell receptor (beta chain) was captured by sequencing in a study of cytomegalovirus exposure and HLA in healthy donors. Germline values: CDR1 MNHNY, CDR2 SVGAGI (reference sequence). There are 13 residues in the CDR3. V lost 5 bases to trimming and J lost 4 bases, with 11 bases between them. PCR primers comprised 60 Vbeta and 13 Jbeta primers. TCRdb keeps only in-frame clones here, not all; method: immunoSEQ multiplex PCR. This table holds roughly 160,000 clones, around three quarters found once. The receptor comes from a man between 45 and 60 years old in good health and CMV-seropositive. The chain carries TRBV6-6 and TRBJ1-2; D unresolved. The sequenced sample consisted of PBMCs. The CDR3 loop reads CASSQKLTYGYTF. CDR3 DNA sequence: TGTGCCAGCAGTCAAAAGCTCACCTATGGCTACACCTTC.